The 4 T cell receptor beta chains below come from one sample, sequenced in a study of cytomegalovirus exposure and HLA in healthy donors. The PCR ran on 60 Vbeta and 13 Jbeta primers. Only in-frame clones appear in the TCRdb table, and some are missing; sequencing was by immunoSEQ multiplex PCR. The sample includes 250,000 to 350,000 clones, 70% to 90% of them seen just once. The specimen sequenced was PBMCs. The receptors were gathered from a man between 40 and 49 years old in good health and CMV-seropositive.

This rearrangement joins TRBV19 to TRBJ2-4; 10 nucleotides agree with TRBD2. Unmatched junction bases numbered 8, after V lost 3 bases and J lost 0 bases. The CDR3 is made up of 18 amino acids. CDR1 and CDR2 (germline): LNHDA, SQIVND (reference sequence). CDR3 loop: CASSMWLAGEGAKNIQYF. CDR3 DNA: TGTGCCAGTAGTATGTGGCTAGCGGGAGAAGGAGCCAAAAACATTCAGTACTTC.

V is TRBV5-4 and J is TRBJ2-3, with no clear D. V was cut by 0 bases and J by 2 bases, with 10 bases left in between. Germline V gene data show CDR1 as SGHNT and CDR2 as YYREEE (reference sequence). The CDR3 sequence is 15 residues long. The CDR3 nucleotides are TGTGCCAGCAGCTTGGGGGTCAGGAACACAGATACGCAGTATTTT. Amino acids: CASSLGVRNTDTQYF. Variable domain in full (rest from reference TRBV5-4 and TRBJ2-3): ETGVTQSPTHLIKTRGQQVTLRCSSQSGHNTVSWYQQALGQGPQFIFQYYREEENGRGNFPPRFSGLQFPNYSSELNVNALELDDSALYLCASSLGVRNTDTQYFGPGTRLTVL.

V and J are TRBV4-1 and TRBJ2-4; TRBD2 aligns across 12 bases. CDR3 size: 16 residues. Germline V lookup: CDR1 MGHRA, CDR2 YSYEKL. The V segment lost 3 bases and the J segment 5 bases; nucleotides outside the gene matches: 5. Here the CDR3 reads CASSQVTSGSENIQYF. The CDR3 DNA follows: TGCGCCAGCAGCCAGGTGACTAGCGGGAGTGAAAACATTCAGTACTTC.

This clone was counted once. V usage is TRBV18 and J usage is TRBJ2-1; 9 bases line up with TRBD2. V shed 0 bases and J 7 bases; nucleotides not matched to a gene: 7. The CDR3 sequence is 16 residues long. Germline assignment: CDR1 KGHSH and CDR2 LQKENI. The DNA of the CDR3 is TGTGCCAGCTCACCACCGACGGGACTAGCTTATAATGAGCAGTTCTTC. It specifies CASSPPTGLAYNEQFF.